The T cell receptor (beta chain) under discussion was sequenced for a study of cytomegalovirus exposure and HLA in healthy donors (dated by TCRdb to about 2017). Regarding the complete study: An earlier analysis of roughly 570 of the donors reported 276 Gb of sequence data and 95 million to 130 million unique TCR beta sequences obtained from around 170 million T cells. Among some 410 genotyped donors of the cohort, an average of 235,054 unique TCR beta nucleotide sequences were sequenced per donor, roughly a sixth of them non-productive. Using immunosequencing, the study profiled T cell repertoires from 666 subjects and related those repertoires to cytomegalovirus serostatus. The study was designed to test whether signatures of past pathogen exposure could be identified by cataloging public T cell receptors. A later genetic analysis took genome-wide SNP genotypes for about 60% of the roughly 670 donors and used that subset as a discovery cohort. All discovery cohort repertoires had been generated using a single sequencing platform. The number of donors typed differed by locus, with about 629-630 for A, B, C, DRB1 and DQB1, over 500 for DQA1, about 610 for DPA1, and some 440 for DPB1. A handful of DR-DQ haplotypes were handled as single units for association and clustering because linkage in the cohort was strong. An early release covering about 600 HLA-typed donors comprised around 300 gigabases of sequencing data and 65 million to 100 million unique TCR sequences. The study combined high-throughput TCR immunosequencing, statistical association of individual TCRs with disease status, and machine learning to predict cytomegalovirus infection status. Class I and class II HLA loci were covered by the typing at four-digit resolution. Alongside the repertoire data, information on donor age, sex, ethnicity and CMV serostatus was compiled. Of the roughly 400 genotyped donors, over 80% were placed in the genetic ancestry cluster associated with self-reported Caucasian donors. Besides the first cohort of roughly 700 subjects, a separate validation cohort made up of around 120 different subjects was used. In an earlier analysis of around 540 of the donors, high-throughput TCR beta sequencing was used to judge whether each TCR beta V gene segment behaved as functional or pseudogenic. Rather than drawing on any new phenotypic data, the later analysis identified candidate immune exposures from TCR beta sequences and the way those sequences occurred across donors. A later analysis re-analyzed previously published TCR beta repertoires from roughly 630 donors and added high-resolution HLA genotyping to study TCR occurrence patterns.

The cohort comprised several hundred healthy bone marrow donors. All cohort members were sampled while nominally healthy, although unrecorded immune exposures were likely present. The donor tested CMV seropositive, placing the donor among the roughly 300 seropositive members of the cohort. A peripheral blood sample was collected from each donor, and TCR beta sequencing was performed on peripheral blood mononuclear cells. Genomic DNA was extracted from the blood cell samples with the Qiagen DNeasy Blood Extraction Kit. What the research found in general, with its limitations: Correlated functional status among segregating V segments might be attributable to linkage disequilibrium, but an unknown experimental factor could not be ruled out. Broadly in line with IMGT annotations, most TCR beta V segments showed up in productive rearrangements about 87% or about 30% of the time in an earlier analysis of some 590 of the donors. The only immune exposure information available for the cohort was CMV serostatus. In both the original and validation cohorts, the classifier was reported to diagnose cytomegalovirus status with high specificity and sensitivity. Most CMV-associated TCR beta chains appeared to be HLA-restricted in a later analysis, and the HLA associations seemed to be driven largely by CMV exposure. A later analysis associated about 17,000 TCR beta sequences with specific HLA alleles at a false discovery rate of 0.05. Sequencing depth was assumed to be roughly uniform across donors in the presence/absence analyses, though that assumption may not hold. A later analysis reported that several top co-occurrence clusters appeared linked to parvovirus B19, influenza, CMV and Epstein-Barr virus. Only TCR beta chains were sequenced in this cohort, and the absence of alpha or paired-chain data limited detectable features. The study gave a list of 150 to 200 TCR beta chains associated with cytomegalovirus. In vitro tests confirmed that three of the cytomegalovirus-associated TCR beta chains recognize cytomegalovirus antigens. Because HLA typing was missing for some donors at each locus, association tests included only the typed subset. The authors suggested that the approach could potentially be generalized to other disease states and immunological phenotypes. Because counts were too low, 15 to 20 rarely observed V segments, including chromosome 9 orphons, were excluded from the earlier analysis of several hundred of the donors. Compared with equally common non-associated chains, HLA-associated TCR beta chains in a later analysis were more clonally expanded and had lower generation probabilities. According to a later genetic analysis, donors in an Asian-associated ancestry cluster had fewer N-insertions in productive TCRs than the approximately 650-donor mean. Assigning TCR associations to individual alleles was difficult when HLA alleles, especially DR and DQ, strongly co-occurred. Some IMGT-functional V segments, including TRBV6-2 and TRBV6-3, could not be distinguished by the 87-base-pair reads and were therefore excluded. A cluster of highly shared sequence variants was judged likely to be a technical artifact of the sequencing pipeline. A further reported finding was that TCR beta sequences accurately predicted the HLA-A and HLA-B alleles for most subjects in the first cohort. An association between a missense DCLRE1C variant and V-gene and J-gene trimming of TCR beta chains was found in a later genetic analysis and replicated in an independent cohort. A later analysis found that TCR association rates varied across HLA loci, with DRB1 alleles showing the most associated TCRs and HLA-C alleles the fewest. Most TCR sequences were observed very rarely across donors, whereas some public TCRs were present in many individuals.

Libraries were made using the immunoSEQ multiplex PCR assay. The multiplex PCR relied on a mix of 60 forward primers for TCR Vbeta segments and 13 reverse primers for TCR Jbeta segments. The CDR3 region of rearranged TCR beta genes was amplified from genomic DNA by a multiplex PCR assay. The Illumina HiSeq System was used to sequence the amplified TCR beta libraries as 87-base-pair reads. For the original study's pipeline: Across the roughly 640 repertoires, a later analysis counted 75 million to 90 million unique TCR beta chains, around 11 million of which were shared by at least two donors. Raw reads were error-corrected and collapsed into unique sequences by a nearest-neighbor algorithm in which closely related sequences were merged to remove PCR and sequencing errors. CDR3 sequences were aligned to IMGT reference sequences to assign V, D and J gene segments. For a sequence to be retained, a match of at least six nucleotides was required to both a V gene segment and a J gene segment. A rearrangement counted as productive if the CDR3 had no stop codons and remained in frame with V and J, and every other rearrangement counted as non-productive. Following IMGT convention, CDR3 was defined as the stretch from the second conserved V-encoded cysteine to the conserved J-encoded phenylalanine. The earlier analysis of about 570 of the donors excluded any sequence lacking an unambiguous match to a single V gene segment. An earlier analysis of over 450 of the donors classified V segments as functional when productive rearrangements were above 56.7% and as segregating when the standard deviation between donors was above 5%. A statistical classification framework was developed to diagnose cytomegalovirus status using the catalog of TCR beta chain sequences. In a later analysis, TCR nucleotide sequences were compared against IMGT/GENE-DB human TR gene sequences so that V and J genes could be assigned. In a later analysis, CDR3 sequences and most-parsimonious VDJ recombination scenarios were assigned using the TCRdist pipeline. In a later analysis, each TCR beta chain was defined by its CDR3 amino acid sequence together with its V-gene family, and reads lacking a unique V-gene family were excluded. A later analysis removed roughly 590 highly shared, low-generation-probability nucleotide sequences to deal with suspected cross-contamination and a sequencing artifact. A later analysis calculated a clonal expansion index for each public chain from normalized within-repertoire ranks of inferred template counts. A later analysis computed generation probabilities with a VDJ recombination model fitted to out-of-frame rearrangements, and checked the results against IGoR. A later analysis scored TCR-TCR, TCR-HLA and TCR-CMV co-occurrence with hypergeometric tests, applying a repertoire-size bias correction to TCR pairs. To estimate false discovery rates, a later analysis permuted the HLA or CMV assignments 20 times. In a later analysis, co-occurring TCRs were grouped using DBSCAN, with TCRdist sequence similarity added in when clustering inside HLA-allele-positive subsets. For co-occurrence clustering, repertoires with fewer than 30,000 or more than 120,000 public chains were excluded, along with five repertoires with anomalous nucleotide sharing. TCRdb mirrors the immuneACCESS table, restricted to in-frame sequences. Some clones are absent from its copies; in checked studies, under half trace to an unresolved V gene, and the reason for the others is unknown. The DNA gave D and trimming, while V, J and clone size come from that table. Here the sample has tens of thousands of clones; 62% occur a single time. The ten top clones hold about 4.7% of the sample.

Details on this clone: Its target antigen remains unknown. Base qualities were left out, and no much larger clone turns up one base away.

The CDR3 covers 16 residues, taking in both the cysteine and the phenylalanine. Of the read, only the CDR3 DNA is kept; its 48 bases are in frame from base 1. The sequence derives from a male donor in good health and CMV-seropositive. Sample: PBMCs. The chain is made from TRBV21-1 and TRBJ1-1. TRBV21-1 represents a pseudogene. Read as DNA, the sequence is TGTGCCAGCAGCAAAGGGATAGGGGTAGGAAAGGGAGGAACTTTCTTT. Its protein is CASSKGIGVGKGGTFF.